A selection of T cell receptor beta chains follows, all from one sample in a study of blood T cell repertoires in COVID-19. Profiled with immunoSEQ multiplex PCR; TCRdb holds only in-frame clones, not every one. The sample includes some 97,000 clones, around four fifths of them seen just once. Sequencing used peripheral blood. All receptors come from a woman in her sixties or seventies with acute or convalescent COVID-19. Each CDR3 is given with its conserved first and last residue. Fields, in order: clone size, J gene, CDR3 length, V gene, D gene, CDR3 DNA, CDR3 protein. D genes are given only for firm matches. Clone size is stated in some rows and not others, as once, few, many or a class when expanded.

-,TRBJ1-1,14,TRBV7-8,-,TGTGCCAGCAGCTTCGGACAGAAGAACACTGAAGCTTTCTTT,CASSFGQKNTEAFF
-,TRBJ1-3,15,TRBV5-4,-,TGTGCCAGCAGCTTGGATGCGCTTACGGGAAACACCATATATTTT,CASSLDALTGNTIYF
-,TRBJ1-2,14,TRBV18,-,TGTGCCAGCTCACCACCAAACAGTAACTATGGCTACACCTTC,CASSPPNSNYGYTF
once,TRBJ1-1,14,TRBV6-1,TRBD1,TGTGCCAGCAGTGAGGACAGGGGTAGCACTGAAGCTTTCTTT,CASSEDRGSTEAFF
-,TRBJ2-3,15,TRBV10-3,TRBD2,TGTGCCATCAGTCCTAGCGGAGACCCCACAGATACGCAGTATTTT,CAISPSGDPTDTQYF
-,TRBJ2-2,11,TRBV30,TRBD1,TGTGCCTGGGCAGGGGGCTGGGAGCTGTTTTTT,CAWAGGWELFF
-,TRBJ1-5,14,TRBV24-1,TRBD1,TGTGCCACCAGAGGACAGGGGGCAGGTCAGCCCCAGCATTTT,CATRGQGAGQPQHF
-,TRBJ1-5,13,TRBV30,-,TGTGCCTTCACCCTTGGGGGGGGTCAGCCCCAGCATTTT,CAFTLGGGQPQHF
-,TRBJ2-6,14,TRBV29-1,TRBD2,TGCAGCGTTGATGGGGGGGATGGGGCCAACGTCCTGACTTTC,CSVDGGDGANVLTF
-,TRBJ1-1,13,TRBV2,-,TGTGCCAGCAGTGAAGACGGGAACACTGAAGCTTTCTTT,CASSEDGNTEAFF
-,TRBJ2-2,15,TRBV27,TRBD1,TGTGCCAGCAGTTGGGGACAGGGGAACACCGGGGAGCTGTTTTTT,CASSWGQGNTGELFF
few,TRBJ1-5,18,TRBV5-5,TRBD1,TGTGCCAGCAGCCCTCGGGACAGGGGAACCGATAGCAATCAGCCCCAGCATTTT,CASSPRDRGTDSNQPQHF
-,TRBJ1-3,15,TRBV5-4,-,TGTGCCAGCAGCTTCGGACTCGGCTCTGGAAACACCATATATTTT,CASSFGLGSGNTIYF
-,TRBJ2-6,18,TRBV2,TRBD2,TGTGCCAGCAGTAGGGCTTCACTAGCGGGGGCTGGGGCCAACGTCCTGACTTTC,CASSRASLAGAGANVLTF
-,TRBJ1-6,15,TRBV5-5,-,TGTGCCAGCAGGGAAGGGGCACAGGGTAATTCACCCCTCCACTTT,CASREGAQGNSPLHF
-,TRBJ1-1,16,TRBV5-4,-,TGTGCCAGCGCCATGGCCGGGGTTCACATGAACACTGAAGCTTTCTTT,CASAMAGVHMNTEAFF
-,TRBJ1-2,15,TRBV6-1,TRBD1,TGTGCCAGCAGTGAAAACGGACAGGGGGCTCGTGGCTACACCTTC,CASSENGQGARGYTF
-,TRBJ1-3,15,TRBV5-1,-,TGCGCCAGCAGCTTTGAGCCCGTCTCTGGAAACACCATATATTTT,CASSFEPVSGNTIYF
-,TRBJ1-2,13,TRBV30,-,TGTGCCTGGAGGGCCAGGGGACGGTATGGCTACACCTTC,CAWRARGRYGYTF
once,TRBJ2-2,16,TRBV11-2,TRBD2,TGTGCCAGCAGCCCAGCGCCTGGCGGGGGAGCGAGGGAGCTGTTTTTT,CASSPAPGGGARELFF
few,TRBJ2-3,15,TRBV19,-,TGTGCCAGTAGTATAAGGGGATCTAGCACAGATACGCAGTATTTT,CASSIRGSSTDTQYF
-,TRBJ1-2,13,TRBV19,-,TGTGCCAGTAGTGCGCAGGTTAACTATGGCTACACCTTC,CASSAQVNYGYTF
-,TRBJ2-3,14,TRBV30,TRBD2,TGTGCCTGGGCTAGCGGGGGGGCCGCAGATACGCAGTATTTT,CAWASGGAADTQYF
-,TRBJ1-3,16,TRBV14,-,TGTGCCAGCAGCCCCAGACAGGCGAGCTCTGGAAACACCATATATTTT,CASSPRQASSGNTIYF
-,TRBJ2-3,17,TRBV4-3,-,TGCGCCAGCAGCCAAGAACTGCCAGGGGATAGCACAGATACGCAGTATTTT,CASSQELPGDSTDTQYF
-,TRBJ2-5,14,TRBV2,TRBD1,TGTGCCAGCAGTGACGACAGGGGCTTAGAGACCCAGTACTTC,CASSDDRGLETQYF
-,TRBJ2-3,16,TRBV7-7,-,TGTGCCAGCAGCTTATCAGCAGGGGGGATAACAGATACGCAGTATTTT,CASSLSAGGITDTQYF
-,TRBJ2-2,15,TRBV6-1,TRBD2,TGTGCCAGCAGTGAATCGGGGGGGCCGGCCGGGGAGCTGTTTTTT,CASSESGGPAGELFF
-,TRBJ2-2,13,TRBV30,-,TGTGCCTGGAGTACTACAGGGACCGGGGAGCTGTTTTTT,CAWSTTGTGELFF
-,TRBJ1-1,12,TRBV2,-,TGTGCCAGCACGGTTGAGAACACTGAAGCTTTCTTT,CASTVENTEAFF
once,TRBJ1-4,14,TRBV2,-,TGTGCCAGCTGGAGATCTGCAACTAATGAAAAACTGTTTTTT,CASWRSATNEKLFF
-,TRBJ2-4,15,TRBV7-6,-,TGTGCCAGCAGCCCCACCGGGGGCCCGGGAGGCATTCAGTACTTC,CASSPTGGPGGIQYF
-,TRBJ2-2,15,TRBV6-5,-,TGTGCCAGCAGTTATTGGGGGGGCAACACCGGGGAGCTGTTTTTT,CASSYWGGNTGELFF
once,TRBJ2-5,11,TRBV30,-,TGTGCCTGGAGTGTAGGGACTCGCCAGTACTTC,CAWSVGTRQYF
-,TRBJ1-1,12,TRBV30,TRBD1,TGTGCCTGGTCCACAGGGGGCACTGAAGCTTTCTTT,CAWSTGGTEAFF
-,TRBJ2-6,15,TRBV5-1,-,TGCGCCAGCAGCTTCGGAGATGGTGGGGCCAACGTCCTGACTTTC,CASSFGDGGANVLTF
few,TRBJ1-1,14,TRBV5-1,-,TGCGCCAGCGATGAGACTGGGGGCCGGACTGAAGCTTTCTTT,CASDETGGRTEAFF